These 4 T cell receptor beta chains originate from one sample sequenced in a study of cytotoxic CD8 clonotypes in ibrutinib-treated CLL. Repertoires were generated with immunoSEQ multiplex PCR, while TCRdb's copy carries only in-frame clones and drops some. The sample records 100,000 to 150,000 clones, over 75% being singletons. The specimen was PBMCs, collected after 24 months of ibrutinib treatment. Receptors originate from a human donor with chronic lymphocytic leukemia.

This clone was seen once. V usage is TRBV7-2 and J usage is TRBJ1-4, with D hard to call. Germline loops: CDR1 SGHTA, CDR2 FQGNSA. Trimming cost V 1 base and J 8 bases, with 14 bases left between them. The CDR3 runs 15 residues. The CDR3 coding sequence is TGTGCCAGCAGCTTAGTATCCCAGGTCCAAGAAAAACTGTTTTTT. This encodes CASSLVSQVQEKLFF. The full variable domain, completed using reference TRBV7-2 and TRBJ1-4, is GAGVSQSPSNKVTEKGKDVELRCDPISGHTALYWYRQSLGQGLEFLIYFQGNSAPDKSGLPSDRFSAERTGGSVSTLTIQRTQQEDSAVYLCASSLVSQVQEKLFFGSGTQLSVL.

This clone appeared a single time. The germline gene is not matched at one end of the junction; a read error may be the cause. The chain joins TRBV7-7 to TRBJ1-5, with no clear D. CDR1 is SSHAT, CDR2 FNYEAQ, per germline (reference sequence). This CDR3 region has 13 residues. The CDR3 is CASSPGKAQPQHF. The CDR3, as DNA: TGTGCTAGCAGCCCGGGAAAGGCTCAGCCCCAGCATTTT.

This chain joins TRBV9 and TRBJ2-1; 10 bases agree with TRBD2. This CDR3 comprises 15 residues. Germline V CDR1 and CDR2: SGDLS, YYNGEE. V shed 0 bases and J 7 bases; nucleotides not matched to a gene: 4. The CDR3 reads CASSVVTSGRNEQFF. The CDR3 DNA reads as TGTGCCAGCAGCGTAGTGACTAGCGGGCGGAATGAGCAGTTCTTC. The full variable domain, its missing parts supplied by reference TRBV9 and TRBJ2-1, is DSGVTQTPKHLITATGQRVTLRCSPRSGDLSVYWYQQSLDQGLQFLIQYYNGEERAKGNILERFSAQQFPDLHSELNLSSLELGDSALYFCASSVVTSGRNEQFFGPGTRLTVL.

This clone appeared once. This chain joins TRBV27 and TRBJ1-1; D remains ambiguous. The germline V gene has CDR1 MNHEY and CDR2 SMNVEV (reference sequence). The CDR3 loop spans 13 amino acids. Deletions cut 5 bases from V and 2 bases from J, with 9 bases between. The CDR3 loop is CASSATANTEAFF. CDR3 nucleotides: TGTGCCAGCAGTGCTACAGCCAACACTGAAGCTTTCTTT.